These 17 T cell receptor beta chains share one sample of origin, sequenced in a study of cytomegalovirus exposure and HLA in healthy donors. The PCR had 60 Vbeta and 13 Jbeta primers. TCRdb's copy holds only in-frame clones and misses some; the assay was immunoSEQ multiplex PCR. The sample shows 83,000 or so clones, about four fifths of them seen only once. The sample comprised PBMCs. The receptors were sampled from a woman in her thirties in good health and CMV-seronegative.

The genes are TRBV28 and TRBJ1-5, with TRBD1 matching over 8 bases. J was trimmed by 2 bases and V by 3 bases; bases with no gene match: 6. This CDR3 region has 16 residues. Germline-derived CDR1 and CDR2 are MDHEN and SYDVKM. Written as DNA, the CDR3 is TGTGCCAGCAGTTTTGGACAGGGATGGGGCAATCAGCCCCAGCATTTT. Translated: CASSFGQGWGNQPQHF.

The chain is built from TRBV19 and TRBJ2-7, with a possible D match to TRBD1 (6 bases). The V gene lost 4 bases and the J gene lost 7 bases, with 14 bases spanning the gap. The CDR3 is 13 amino acids. Germline CDR1 LNHDA, CDR2 SQIVND (reference sequence). The CDR3 loop is CASSTRQDSEQYF. The CDR3 nucleotides are TGTGCCAGTAGTACCAGACAGGATTCGGAGCAGTACTTC.

The chain combines TRBV7-9 with TRBJ1-1; no clear D gene. Germline V gene sequence: CDR1 SEHNR, CDR2 FQNEAQ (reference sequence). Trimming shortened V by 4 bases and J by 1 base, and 10 bases separated the two germline ends. CDR3 length equals 14 residues. CDR3 in DNA: TGTGCCAGCAGCTCCCCCGTGTGGAACACTGAAGCTTTCTTT. Amino acid sequence: CASSSPVWNTEAFF.

The chain uses TRBV28 and TRBJ1-4; D is ambiguous. This CDR3 region has 11 residues. Germline V lookup: CDR1 MDHEN, CDR2 SYDVKM. Between the trimmed V and J ends, which lost 8 bases and 8 bases, there was a span of 9 bases. CDR3 nucleotide sequence: TGTGCCAGCCTTCGAGGGGAAAAACTGTTTTTT. This encodes CASLRGEKLFF. The variable domain in full, with the rest retrieved from reference TRBV28 and TRBJ1-4, is DVKVTQSSRYLVKRTGEKVFLECVQDMDHENMFWYRQDPGLGLRLIYFSYDVKMKEKGDIPEGYSVSREKKERFSLILESASTNQTSMYLCASLRGEKLFFGSGTQLSVL.

J is TRBJ2-6 and V is TRBV7-8; weak D call: TRBD1 (6 bases). This CDR3 has 12 amino acids. The germline V and J ends were trimmed by 5 bases and 9 bases, with 8 bases remaining between them. Germline V gives CDR1 SGHVS, CDR2 FQNEAQ. CDR3 sequence (DNA): TGTGCCAGCAGCCGGGACATCAACGTCCTGACTTTC. Its translation is CASSRDINVLTF. Together with reference TRBV7-8 and TRBJ2-6, the CDR3 gives the full variable domain: GAGVSQSPRYKVAKRGQDVALRCDPISGHVSLFWYQQALGQGPEFLTYFQNEAQLDKSGLPSDRFFAERPEGSVSTLKIQRTQQEDSAVYLCASSRDINVLTFGAGSRLTVL.

The CDR3 DNA reads as TGTGCCAGCTCACCACCGGGACAGGGGATGAACACTGAAGCTTTCTTT. It is translated as CASSPPGQGMNTEAFF. The chain carries TRBV18 and TRBJ1-1, with 10 nucleotides matching TRBD1. This CDR3 region has 16 residues. Germline lookup yields CDR1 KGHSH and CDR2 LQKENI. Unmatched junction bases numbered 1, after V lost 0 bases and J lost 0 bases.

The chain has TRBV7-8 and TRBJ1-4; TRBD1 aligns across 7 bases. The germline V gene has CDR1 SGHVS and CDR2 FQNEAQ. With 5 bases clipped from V and 10 bases from J, the junction kept 13 bases outside the gene matches. The CDR3 runs to 15 residues. The CDR3 DNA reads TGTGCCAGCAGCGCTTACAGGGGTTCCGGAGGAAAACTGTTTTTT. It is translated as CASSAYRGSGGKLFF.

V gene TRBV10-3 combines with J gene TRBJ2-5, with a tentative D call TRBD2 (5 bases). The J call may be wrong; the DNA end is better matched by TRBJ2-7. The CDR3 extends over 15 amino acids. Germline lookup yields CDR1 ENHRY and CDR2 SYGVKD. Here the CDR3 reads CAIKSTSGVHHEQYF. CDR3 DNA sequence: TGTGCCATCAAATCGACGAGCGGAGTTCACCACGAGCAGTACTTC.

This clone appeared a single time. The genes are TRBV6-1 and TRBJ2-2; TRBD2 matches at 9 bases. Germline CDR1 and CDR2: MNHNS and SASEGT. V lost 11 bases, J lost 5 bases, and 12 bases stayed unmatched. The length of the CDR3 is 15 residues. CDR3 nucleotide sequence: TGTGCCTCGGGCAGGGGGACTAGCATAACCGGGGAGCTGTTTTTT. Protein sequence: CASGRGTSITGELFF.

With regard to this clone: The sample contains more than one DNA sequence encoding this CDR3. The chain links TRBV6-5 to TRBJ1-2, with D perhaps TRBD1 (6 bases). CDR1 and CDR2 (germline): MNHEY, SVGAGI. The CDR3 covers 13 residues. Deletions cut 6 bases from V and 2 bases from J, with 10 bases between. The CDR3 spells CASSPTGNYGYTF. The CDR3, as DNA: TGTGCCAGCAGCCCAACAGGGAACTATGGCTACACCTTC.

The CDR3, as DNA: TGTGCCAGCAGCACGACTAGCGGGTATCCCAATGAGCAGTTCTTC. This gives the protein CASSTTSGYPNEQFF. The chain employs TRBV7-9 and TRBJ2-1, with 10 bases matching TRBD2. Germline V CDR1 and CDR2: SEHNR, FQNEAQ (reference sequence). Trimming cost V 5 bases and J 6 bases; bases outside gene matches: 7. This CDR3 has 15 residues.

The gene calls are TRBV19 and TRBJ2-7; D gene unclear. The V and J ends lost 3 bases and 2 bases respectively, with 11 bases between them. This CDR3 comprises 14 residues. Per the germline V gene, CDR1 is LNHDA and CDR2 is SQIVND (reference sequence). CDR3 nucleotide sequence: TGTGCCAGTAGTATGTCCCTAGTTACCTACGAGCAGTACTTC. This gives the protein CASSMSLVTYEQYF.

This chain joins TRBV2 and TRBJ2-5; D remains ambiguous. This CDR3 has 12 residues. The V and J ends lost 6 bases and 5 bases respectively, with 10 bases between them. CDR1 and CDR2 (germline): SNHLY, FYNNEI. CDR3 sequence (DNA): TGTGCCAGCAGGCGTACAGTCGAGACCCAGTACTTC. Protein: CASRRTVETQYF.

V gene TRBV10-2 combines with J gene TRBJ1-5; possible D gene TRBD1, 6 bases. The CDR3 consists of 14 residues. Germline V lookup: CDR1 WSHSY, CDR2 SAAADI. The germline V and J ends were trimmed by 7 bases and 5 bases, with 15 bases remaining between them. The CDR3 region has the DNA TGCGCCAGCACCGAGGGGGGGGCGGATCAGCCCCAGCATTTT. Its protein product is CASTEGGADQPQHF.

The V gene is TRBV30, the J gene TRBJ2-7; a weak D match, TRBD2 (6 bases). Per the germline V gene, CDR1 is GTSNPN and CDR2 is SVGIG (reference sequence). The CDR3 has 15 residues. V was trimmed by 2 bases and J by 0 bases, leaving 14 bases between them. As DNA, the CDR3 is TGTGCCTGGAGTCTACAGAGGGGAGGCTCCTACGAGCAGTACTTC. Translating it yields CAWSLQRGGSYEQYF.

The V and J genes are TRBV7-6 and TRBJ2-3; TRBD2 matches at 9 bases. The CDR3 runs to 16 residues. The germline gives CDR1 SGHVS, CDR2 FNYEAQ. The ends lost 2 bases at V and 1 base at J; junction bases unmatched: 4. DNA of the CDR3: TGTGCCAGCAGCTTAAATCGCGGGGGGGGCACAGATACGCAGTATTTT. Amino acids: CASSLNRGGGTDTQYF.

In the case of this clone: At one end, the junction sequence differs from germline, possibly due to a read error. This chain uses TRBV7-9 with TRBJ1-2; TRBD1 agrees at 10 bases. CDR3 length equals 15 residues. The germline V gene encodes CDR1 SEHNR and CDR2 FQNEAQ (reference sequence). The CDR3 sequence is CSSRRQGAQNYGYTF. In nucleotides, the CDR3 is TGTTCCAGCAGGAGACAGGGGGCTCAAAACTATGGCTACACCTTC.